Given below is one T cell receptor (beta chain) in context. Its antigen is not yet known. Base qualities were left out, and no much larger clone turns up one base away. These data come from a study of identical twins (TCRdb year 2016). Context from the whole study: TCR alpha and beta repertoires from monozygotic twins, unrelated adults of various ages and cord blood were deep-sequenced to test whether fetal clonotypes persist. To rule out contamination, the twin experiments were replicated at different times with different library preparation protocols. Study-wide findings and limitations: Out-of-frame TCR alpha sharing in monozygotic twins was systematically underestimated by recombination models, whereas sharing between unrelated individuals was in agreement with the recombination models. Invariant T cells such as MAIT and iNKT could partly confound zero-insertion analyses, though diverse VJ usage argued against this for most clonotypes. Because the same donors could not be followed over many years, the conclusions depended on cross-sectional statistical analysis. Compared with coincidental sharing between unrelated individuals, an excess of low generation-probability sequences was observed among out-of-frame TCR alpha sequences shared between twins. Abundant cord blood beta clonotypes had fewer insertions, young adult naive repertoires showed a similar but weaker trend, and memory repertoires showed no such trend. In beta out-of-frame sequences, excess twin sharing was weaker, because having fewer shared sequences lowered the signal-to-noise ratio.

At the junction V is shortened by 0 bases and J by 4 bases; bases outside the gene matches: 10. Reading the germline V gene gives CDR1 SGHTA and CDR2 FQGNSA. The CDR3 sequence holds 17 residues, the cysteine and phenylalanine included. CDR3 DNA is the only sequence kept; it has 51 bases, read in frame from the first base. Only healthy Caucasian donors were included. Receptors were amplified or captured by 5' RACE. Instrument used: Illumina HiSeq 2000. Template switching introduced a universal primer binding site; the final cDNA contained a unique molecular identifier, enabling accurate counting of TCR cDNA molecules. First-strand cDNA for TCR alpha and beta chains was synthesized from specific primers in the conserved constant-segment region. To control for contamination, every cDNA library carried two barcodes: a SMART-Mk sample barcode plus Illumina barcodes. TruSeq adapter sequences and Illumina sample barcodes were added in two successive PCR steps. The Illumina HiSeq platform was used with custom primers to sequence TCR alpha and beta cDNA libraries. For the original study's pipeline: MiGEC was used to process raw reads and extract unique molecular identifiers, and MiXCR was used to find CDR3 positions. For each individual, recombination models were inferred using an EM algorithm with the repgenHMM and IGoR tools. Shared clonotype analysis was performed with the tcR package in R, normalizing sharing by the product of cloneset sizes. To study raw recombination without the effects of thymic and clonal selection, out-of-frame nonproductive sequences were analyzed. The public reads were run again by TCRdb, first through fastp at Q25 and then through MiXCR, and only productive beta chains were kept. Every distinct CDR3 protein forms one entry, paired with its most common genes and DNA. Here the V and J calls rest on TCRdb's processing, not on the authors' analysis. The sample table holds 1,800,000 or so distinct CDR3 sequences, of which around 29% were seen once. The ten largest clones add up to around 0.3% of the sample.

This sequence was found in a newborn girl in good health. Sequenced: cord blood. The receptor chain draws on TRBV7-2 and TRBJ2-3; 7 central nucleotides agree with TRBD2. The DNA sequence is TGTGCCAGCAGCTTAGCGCCCGCCAGCGGGGCCGCAGATACGCAGTATTTT. Its product reads: CASSLAPASGAADTQYF. Reference TRBV7-2 and TRBJ2-3 genes cover what lies past the CDR3, so the full variable domain is GAGVSQSPSNKVTEKGKDVELRCDPISGHTALYWYRQSLGQGLEFLIYFQGNSAPDKSGLPSDRFSAERTGGSVSTLTIQRTQQEDSAVYLCASSLAPASGAADTQYFGPGTRLTVL.